This T cell receptor (beta chain) emerged from a study of shared clonotypes between healthy human individuals. Across the whole study: Three plates were used per donor for CD4 naive, three for CD4 memory, two for CD8 naive and one for CD8 memory. Study-wide results and limits: Naive subsets usually exceeded memory subsets in estimated richness.

On this clone: Its target is not known.

The assay was immunoSEQ multiplex PCR, and TCRdb's table has in-frame clones only and misses some. The sample carries 2 million or so clones, just under 95% recorded once. Trimming took 0 bases from V and 6 from J, leaving 17 bases between them. The germline V gene encodes CDR1 MGHRA and CDR2 YSYEKL. This CDR3 has 17 residues. CD8 cells regarded as naive lacked CD45RO, were positively chosen for CCR7, and omitted terminally differentiated effector memory CD45RA+ cells. Recent vaccinations or acute infections were absent in the healthy HIV-negative adult donors. The chain has TRBV4-1 and TRBJ1-4, with D tentatively TRBD1 (5 bases). The sequenced material came from naive CD8+ T cells sorted from blood. The receptor was isolated from a man aged 18 to 30 in good health. The CDR3 loop reads CASSQEDVGTEDEKLFF. CDR3 nucleotides: TGCGCCAGCAGCCAAGAAGACGTCGGGACCGAGGATGAAAAACTGTTTTTT.